This entry concerns a single T cell receptor (beta chain). This sample is part of a study of T cell responses to AZD1222 COVID-19 vaccine. Trimming pared 4 bases from V and 5 bases from J, leaving 6 bases between. The CDR3 is 12 amino acids. CDR1 MDHEN and CDR2 SYDVKM come from the germline V gene. Sequencing was performed with immunoSEQ multiplex PCR; in TCRdb, only in-frame clones are kept and a portion is missing. The table records 55,000 to 80,000 clones, roughly 84% of them present only once. The material was peripheral blood, obtained on day 0 of AZD1222 vaccination. The chain uses TRBV28 and TRBJ1-5; D unresolved. The receptor was derived from an adult in good health. The CDR3 DNA reads as TGTGCCAGCAGTTGGGCAGATCAGCCCCAGCATTTT. Amino acids: CASSWADQPQHF.